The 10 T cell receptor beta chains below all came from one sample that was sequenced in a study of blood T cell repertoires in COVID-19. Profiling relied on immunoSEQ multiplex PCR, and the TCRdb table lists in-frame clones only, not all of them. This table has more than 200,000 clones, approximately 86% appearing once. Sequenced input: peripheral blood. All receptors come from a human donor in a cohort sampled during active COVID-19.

In DNA form, the CDR3 reads TGTGCCAGCAGTTTCACAGGACCCTATGGCTACACCTTC. Translated, it gives CASSFTGPYGYTF. The V gene is TRBV12-3 or TRBV12-4, the J gene TRBJ1-2; maybe TRBD1 (5 bases). Trimming removed 3 bases at V and 4 bases at J, with 9 bases between. The CDR3 runs 13 residues.

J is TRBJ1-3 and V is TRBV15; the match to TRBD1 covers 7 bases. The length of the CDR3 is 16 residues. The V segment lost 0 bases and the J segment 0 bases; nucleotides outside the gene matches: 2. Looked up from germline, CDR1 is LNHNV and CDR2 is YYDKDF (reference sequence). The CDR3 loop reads CATSRDWDSSGNTIYF. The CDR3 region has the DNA TGTGCCACCAGCAGAGATTGGGACAGCTCTGGAAACACCATATATTTT.

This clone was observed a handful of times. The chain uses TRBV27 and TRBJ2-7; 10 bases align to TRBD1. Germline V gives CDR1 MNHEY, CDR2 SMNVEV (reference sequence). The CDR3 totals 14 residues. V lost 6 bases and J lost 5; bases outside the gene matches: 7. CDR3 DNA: TGTGCCAGCAGCCGTGGGACAGGGGAACACGAGCAGTACTTC. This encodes CASSRGTGEHEQYF.

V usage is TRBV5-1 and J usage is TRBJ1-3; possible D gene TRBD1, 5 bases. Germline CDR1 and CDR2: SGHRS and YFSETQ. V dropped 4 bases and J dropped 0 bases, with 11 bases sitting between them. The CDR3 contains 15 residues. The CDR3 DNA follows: TGCGCCAGCAGCGCGGACACATACTCTGGAAACACCATATATTTT. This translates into CASSADTYSGNTIYF.

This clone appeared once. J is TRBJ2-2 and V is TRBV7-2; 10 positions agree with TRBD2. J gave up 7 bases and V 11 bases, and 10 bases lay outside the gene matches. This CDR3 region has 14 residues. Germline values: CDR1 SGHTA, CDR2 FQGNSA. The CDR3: CARPSGGAHGELFF. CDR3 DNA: TGTGCCCGGCCCAGCGGGGGGGCACACGGGGAGCTGTTTTTT.

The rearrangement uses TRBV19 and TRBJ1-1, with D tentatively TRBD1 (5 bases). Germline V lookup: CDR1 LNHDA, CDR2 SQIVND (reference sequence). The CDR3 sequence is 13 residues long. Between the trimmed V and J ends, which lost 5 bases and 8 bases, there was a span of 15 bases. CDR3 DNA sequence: TGTGCCAGTAGTCCACACTTAGACAGAGAAGCTTTCTTT. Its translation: CASSPHLDREAFF.

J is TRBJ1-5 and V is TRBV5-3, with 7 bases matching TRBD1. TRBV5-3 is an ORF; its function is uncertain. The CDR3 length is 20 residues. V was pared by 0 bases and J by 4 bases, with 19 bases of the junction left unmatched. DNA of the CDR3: TGTGCCAGAAGCTTGGCCGGGTCAGGACCTGGGACAGAAAGTAATCAGCCCCAGCATTTT. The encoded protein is CARSLAGSGPGTESNQPQHF.

CDR3: CASSKGLAGGVSASYEQYF. The CDR3 region has the DNA TGTGCCAGCAGCAAAGGACTAGCGGGAGGTGTTAGTGCGTCCTACGAGCAGTACTTC. This rearrangement joins TRBV5-4 to TRBJ2-7; 14 bases fit TRBD2. J lost 1 base, V lost 4 bases, and 13 bases had no gene match. Germline-derived CDR1 and CDR2 are SGHNT and YYREEE (reference sequence). The CDR3 contains 19 residues.

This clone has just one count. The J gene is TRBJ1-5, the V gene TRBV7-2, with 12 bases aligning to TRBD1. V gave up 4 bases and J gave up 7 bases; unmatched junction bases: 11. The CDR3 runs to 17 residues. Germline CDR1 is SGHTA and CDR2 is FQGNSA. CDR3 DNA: TGTGCCAGCAGCTCGGGACAGGGGGCCTTTGTCGGACAGCCCCAGCATTTT. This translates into CASSSGQGAFVGQPQHF.

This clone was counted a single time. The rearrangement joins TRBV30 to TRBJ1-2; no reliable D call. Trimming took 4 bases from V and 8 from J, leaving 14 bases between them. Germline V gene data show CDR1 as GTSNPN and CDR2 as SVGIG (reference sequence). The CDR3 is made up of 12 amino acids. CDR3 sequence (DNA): TGTGCCTGGATTCCGGAGTTTGGCGGCTACACCTTC. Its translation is CAWIPEFGGYTF.